The 30 T cell receptor beta chains presented below share a single source sample, sequenced in a study of sequential checkpoint blockade in melanoma. Treatment: randomized to nivolumab then ipilimumab (arm A) or the reverse (arm B). Only in-frame clones appear in the TCRdb table, and some are missing; sequencing was by immunoSEQ multiplex PCR. Seen here are about 5,600 clones, more than 45% observed once, and the top ten hold about 50%. The sequencing used CD8+ T cells sorted from blood (inferred from file names), collected from a patient given nivolumab and ipilimumab in sequence. The receptors here all came from a human donor with melanoma.

This sequence joins TRBV10-3 and TRBJ2-2, with 10 bases aligning to TRBD1. CDR1 is ENHRY and CDR2 is SYGVKD in the germline V gene. The CDR3 loop spans 16 amino acids. The junction had 11 bases not matched to a gene; V was cut back by 5 bases and J by 8 bases. CDR3: CAISYTGTGVRGELFF. The CDR3 coding sequence is TGTGCCATCAGTTACACCGGGACAGGGGTACGAGGGGAGCTGTTTTTT.

The CDR3 DNA follows: TGTGCCAGCAGTGCCTGGACAGTACCACCCCTCCACTTT. Its protein is CASSAWTVPPLHF. This rearrangement joins TRBV27 to TRBJ1-6; D may be TRBD1 (6 bases). Germline V lookup: CDR1 MNHEY, CDR2 SMNVEV (reference sequence). V lost 5 bases to trimming and J lost 11 bases, with 13 bases between them. This CDR3 comprises 13 residues.

This clone turned up a few times. V and J are TRBV11-3 and TRBJ2-7; 12 bases fit TRBD2. CDR1 SGHNT and CDR2 YENEEA come from the germline V gene. The CDR3 consists of 15 residues. V dropped 5 bases and J dropped 4; count of bases not matched to a gene: 6. CDR3 sequence: CASSPATSGSYEQYF. The CDR3 DNA follows: TGTGCCAGCAGCCCGGCGACTAGCGGGAGTTACGAGCAGTACTTC.

Details on this clone: This CDR3 is also generated by other DNA sequences in the sample. This chain uses TRBV4-1 with TRBJ2-7, with D maybe TRBD1 (5 bases). With 1 base removed from V and 0 bases from J, the gap between germline ends came to 10 bases. The CDR3 spans 15 residues. CDR1 and CDR2 (germline): MGHRA, YSYEKL. CDR3 in amino acids: CASSQGGRGSYEQYF. Here the CDR3 DNA reads TGCGCCAGCAGCCAAGGAGGTAGGGGCTCCTACGAGCAGTACTTC.

Relative to its sample, this clone is medium-sized (0.01 to 0.1%). V and J are TRBV19 and TRBJ1-2; 7 nucleotides match TRBD1. The trim removed 10 bases at V and 7 bases at J, leaving 15 bases unmatched. CDR3 length: 14 amino acids. CDR1 and CDR2 (germline): LNHDA, SQIVND (reference sequence). The CDR3 protein is CATLSATGPVGYTF. In DNA, the CDR3 is TGTGCCACCTTAAGCGCGACAGGGCCGGTTGGCTACACCTTC.

The rearrangement links TRBV9 to TRBJ2-1; 7 nucleotides match TRBD2. J lost 2 bases, V lost 0 bases, and 2 bases had no gene match. Germline V gene sequence: CDR1 SGDLS, CDR2 YYNGEE. The CDR3 has 15 amino acids. Here the CDR3 DNA reads TGTGCCAGCAGCGTAGGCGGGAGTGCCTACAATGAGCAGTTCTTC. It translates to CASSVGGSAYNEQFF.

This chain connects TRBV4-1 to TRBJ1-1; D uncertain. Germline CDR1 MGHRA, CDR2 YSYEKL. The germline V and J ends were trimmed by 4 bases and 1 base, with 7 bases remaining between them. The CDR3 length is 13 residues. CDR3 bases: TGCGCCAGCAGCCTTACGGGGAACACTGAAGCTTTCTTT. This sequence encodes CASSLTGNTEAFF.

The J gene is TRBJ2-2, the V gene TRBV27, with a tentative D call TRBD2 (5 bases). Germline assignment: CDR1 MNHEY and CDR2 SMNVEV (reference sequence). The CDR3 has 14 amino acids. V was cut by 6 bases and J by 7 bases, with 15 bases left in between. CDR3 protein: CASSFISGSGELFF. In DNA, the CDR3 is TGTGCCAGCAGCTTCATTTCGGGGAGCGGGGAGCTGTTTTTT.

This clone was counted a few times. The CDR3 coding sequence is TGTGCCAGCAGCTACGGACAAGTTATTAACTATGGCTACACCTTC. It encodes CASSYGQVINYGYTF. This chain uses TRBV5-4 with TRBJ1-2, with D possibly matching TRBD1 (5 bases). The CDR3 consists of 15 residues. Germline assignment: CDR1 SGHNT and CDR2 YYREEE (reference sequence). Trimming cost V 3 bases and J 1 base, with 13 bases left between them. Complete variable domain (other parts from reference TRBV5-4 and TRBJ1-2): ETGVTQSPTHLIKTRGQQVTLRCSSQSGHNTVSWYQQALGQGPQFIFQYYREEENGRGNFPPRFSGLQFPNYSSELNVNALELDDSALYLCASSYGQVINYGYTFGSGTRLTVV.

This clone was observed a few times. The CDR3 loop reads CASSLAGPSEQYF. As DNA, the CDR3 is TGTGCCAGCAGTCTAGCGGGACCGAGTGAGCAGTACTTC. The rearrangement links TRBV6-6 to TRBJ2-7; 9 bases map to TRBD2. With 5 bases clipped from V and 7 bases from J, the junction kept 6 bases outside the gene matches. Germline loops: CDR1 MNHNY, CDR2 SVGAGI (reference sequence). The CDR3 is made up of 13 amino acids.

The J gene is TRBJ2-1, the V gene TRBV9; D is possibly TRBD1 (6 bases). The CDR3 sequence is 15 residues long. Trimming removed 2 bases at V and 3 bases at J, with 12 bases between. Germline V lookup: CDR1 SGDLS, CDR2 YYNGEE. The CDR3 region is CASSVAGQLYNEQFF. Written as DNA, the CDR3 is TGTGCCAGCAGCGTGGCTGGACAGCTCTACAATGAGCAGTTCTTC.

This clone came up once. CDR3 amino acids: CASSYGITGELFF. In nucleotides, the CDR3 is TGTGCCAGCAGTTACGGCATCACCGGGGAGCTGTTTTTT. The J gene is TRBJ2-2, the V gene TRBV6-5; no firm D call. The CDR3 runs 13 residues. The germline CDR1 and CDR2 sequences are MNHEY and SVGAGI. V lost 2 bases, J lost 4 bases, and 5 bases lay in between.

The rearrangement joins TRBV10-3 to TRBJ2-2; 10 positions agree with TRBD2. J lost 7 bases, V lost 0 bases, and 2 bases had no gene match. The CDR3 runs to 15 residues. Germline V gene lookup returns CDR1 ENHRY and CDR2 SYGVKD. CDR3 in amino acids: CAISESGLASGELFF. The DNA for the CDR3 is TGTGCCATCAGTGAGTCGGGACTAGCGAGCGGGGAGCTGTTTTTT.

This rearrangement joins TRBV15 to TRBJ2-4; 9 nucleotides line up with TRBD2. With 0 bases clipped from V and 8 bases from J, the junction kept 8 bases outside the gene matches. Germline V lookup: CDR1 LNHNV, CDR2 YYDKDF (reference sequence). The CDR3 covers 16 residues. The CDR3 DNA reads as TGTGCCACCAGCAGAGATGCTGCGGGAGGGCCGGACATTCAGTACTTC. Its protein product is CATSRDAAGGPDIQYF.

This clone was observed a few times. The gene calls are TRBV14 and TRBJ1-4, with D unresolved. The CDR3 covers 16 residues. V was pared by 0 bases and J by 2 bases, with 10 bases between. The germline gives CDR1 SGHDN, CDR2 FVKESK. The CDR3 sequence is CASSQEWRRTNEKLFF. In DNA, the CDR3 is TGTGCCAGCAGCCAAGAATGGAGGCGGACTAATGAAAAACTGTTTTTT.

The chain has TRBV5-4 and TRBJ2-2, with TRBD2 as a possible D gene (6 bases). CDR3 length: 13 amino acids. Trimming removed 7 bases at V and 7 bases at J, with 14 bases between. CDR1 and CDR2 (germline): SGHNT, YYREEE (reference sequence). CDR3 coding DNA: TGTGCCAGCTTAGGAGGGCCAGGCGGGGAGCTGTTTTTT. It translates to CASLGGPGGELFF. The full variable domain, its missing parts supplied by reference TRBV5-4 and TRBJ2-2, is ETGVTQSPTHLIKTRGQQVTLRCSSQSGHNTVSWYQQALGQGPQFIFQYYREEENGRGNFPPRFSGLQFPNYSSELNVNALELDDSALYLCASLGGPGGELFFGEGSRLTVL.

V and J are TRBV27 and TRBJ1-5, with unresolved D. The CDR3 consists of 15 residues. Germline CDR1 MNHEY, CDR2 SMNVEV (reference sequence). The V and J ends lost 5 bases and 0 bases respectively, with 11 bases between them. CDR3 sequence: CASSRGDYSNQPQHF. In DNA form, the CDR3 reads TGTGCCAGCAGTCGGGGAGACTATAGCAATCAGCCCCAGCATTTT.

The rearrangement joins TRBV6-1 to TRBJ2-2; 9 bases are a match to TRBD2. The CDR3 has 15 residues. The junction had 7 bases not matched to a gene; V was cut back by 3 bases and J by 8 bases. Germline V gives CDR1 MNHNS, CDR2 SASEGT. The CDR3 region is CASSEASGIVGELFF. CDR3 DNA sequence: TGTGCCAGCAGTGAGGCTAGCGGGATAGTAGGGGAGCTGTTTTTT.

By its share, this clone is medium-sized. The chain employs TRBV21-1 and TRBJ1-2; the table's D call TRBD1 went unverified against the DNA. TRBV21-1 represents a pseudogene. This CDR3 comprises 12 residues. The CDR3 DNA reads as TGTGCCACCAGACATTCCCCCTATGGCTACACCTTC. It codes for CATRHSPYGYTF.

The V call is TRBV6-4, the J call TRBJ2-3, with TRBD1 matching over 7 bases. V shed 0 bases, J shed 0 bases, and the junction held 3 bases outside the gene matches. Germline CDR1 is MRHNA and CDR2 is SNTAGT. The length of the CDR3 is 16 residues. DNA of the CDR3: TGTGCCAGCAGTGACTCGGCAGGGGGTAGCACAGATACGCAGTATTTT. Encoded protein: CASSDSAGGSTDTQYF.

The rearrangement joins TRBV4-2 to TRBJ2-7; TRBD1 might be the D (7 bases). Germline loops: CDR1 LGHNA, CDR2 YNFKEQ. Trimming took off 3 bases at V and 1 base at J, with 10 bases between the two ends. This CDR3 is 14 amino acids long. The CDR3 loop reads CASSQGGQSYEQYF. The CDR3, as DNA: TGTGCCAGCAGCCAGGGGGGACAGTCCTACGAGCAGTACTTC.

This chain links TRBV15 with TRBJ2-2; tentative D call: TRBD2 (5 bases). The CDR3 loop spans 15 amino acids. Trimming removed 3 bases from V and 4 bases from J, with 12 bases in between. CDR1 LNHNV and CDR2 YYDKDF come from the germline V gene (reference sequence). The DNA for the CDR3 is TGTGCCACCAGCAGCTCGGGGAGCGGCACCGGGGAGCTGTTTTTT. Its protein is CATSSSGSGTGELFF.

This chain uses TRBV9 with TRBJ2-3; 9 nucleotides match TRBD1. CDR3 length: 16 amino acids. Losses at the gene ends were 4 bases for V and 0 bases for J; bases not matched to a gene: 6. CDR1 and CDR2 (germline): SGDLS, YYNGEE. The CDR3 sequence: CASSPGTGLSTDTQYF. The CDR3 nucleotides are TGTGCCAGCAGCCCAGGGACAGGGCTGAGCACAGATACGCAGTATTTT.

The chain has TRBV9 and TRBJ2-2; the match to TRBD2 covers 11 bases. J was trimmed by 2 bases and V by 0 bases; bases with no gene match: 3. Germline V lookup: CDR1 SGDLS, CDR2 YYNGEE. The CDR3 is 17 amino acids. The CDR3 is CASSVAGLAVNTGELFF. DNA of the CDR3: TGTGCCAGCAGCGTAGCGGGACTAGCGGTTAACACCGGGGAGCTGTTTTTT.

There are a few counts of this clone. The rearrangement links TRBV6-5 to TRBJ2-7; D gene ambiguous. Per the germline V gene, CDR1 is MNHEY and CDR2 is SVGAGI. The CDR3 contains 13 residues. Trimming cost V 8 bases and J 3 bases, with 14 bases left between them. In nucleotides, the CDR3 is TGTGCCAGCCGCCCGAGCGATGGCTACGAGCAGTACTTC. This codes for CASRPSDGYEQYF.

The table lists this clone with a few counts. The CDR3 is CASSVAMGGGYEQYF. The CDR3 nucleotides are TGTGCCAGCAGCGTAGCTATGGGGGGAGGCTACGAGCAGTACTTC. The chain employs TRBV9 and TRBJ2-7, with a possible D match to TRBD2 (6 bases). V gave up 0 bases and J gave up 3 bases, with 13 bases separating them. This CDR3 spans 15 amino acids. Germline CDR1 reads SGDLS; CDR2 reads YYNGEE. Complete variable domain (other parts from reference TRBV9 and TRBJ2-7): DSGVTQTPKHLITATGQRVTLRCSPRSGDLSVYWYQQSLDQGLQFLIQYYNGEERAKGNILERFSAQQFPDLHSELNLSSLELGDSALYFCASSVAMGGGYEQYFGPGTRLTVT.

The DNA of the CDR3 is TGTGCCAGCACAGAGGTACCGAACACTGAAGCTTTCTTT. As protein: CASTEVPNTEAFF. J is TRBJ1-1 and V is TRBV6-6; D gene ambiguous. Germline CDR1 is MNHNY and CDR2 is SVGAGI (reference sequence). Trimming removed 7 bases from V and 1 base from J, with 10 bases in between. There are 13 residues in the CDR3.

The chain employs TRBV9 and TRBJ2-7, with 8 nucleotides matching TRBD2. From germline, CDR1 is SGDLS and CDR2 YYNGEE. J lost 6 bases, V lost 3 bases, and 5 bases had no gene match. There are 13 residues in the CDR3. This CDR3 reads CASSGRLASEQYF. CDR3 nucleotide sequence: TGTGCCAGCAGCGGGAGACTAGCGAGCGAGCAGTACTTC.

Points on this clone: At one end, the junction sequence differs from germline, possibly due to a read error. Additional DNA sequences in this sample encode the identical CDR3. This chain links TRBV28 with TRBJ1-6; perhaps TRBD1 as D (5 bases). The CDR3 sequence is 17 residues long. CDR1 is MDHEN and CDR2 is SYDVKM in the germline V gene. The CDR3 bases are TGTGCCAGCAGTTTATCGACAGTCAGCTCCTATAATTCCCCCCTCCACTTT. Protein sequence: CASSLSTVSSYNSPLHF.

The chain uses TRBV6-5 and TRBJ1-1, with D uncertain. V was clipped by 5 bases and J by 0 bases, with 7 bases between them. This CDR3 comprises 13 residues. CDR1 and CDR2 (germline): MNHEY, SVGAGI. The CDR3 sequence: CASSTSMNTEAFF. The CDR3 DNA follows: TGTGCCAGCAGTACAAGTATGAACACTGAAGCTTTCTTT.